This entry concerns a single T cell receptor (beta chain). The sample is drawn from a study of blood T cell repertoires in COVID-19. Across the study: Both acute and convalescent COVID-19 samples were obtained from the United States, Italy and Spain. The analysed material was cDNA or gDNA that came from T cells, B-cell-depleted T cells, or PBMCs.

Germline assignment: CDR1 MGHRA and CDR2 YSYEKL. Trimming cost V 0 bases and J 7 bases; bases outside gene matches: 14. The CDR3 spans 18 residues. In the authors' methods: The assay estimated nucleated cells by amplifying reference gene primers. TCRdb keeps only in-frame clones here, not all; method: immunoSEQ multiplex PCR. V and J calls and clone size are given by that table; D and trimming were obtained from the DNA. This sample has 120,000 or so clones; approximately 90% occur once, and the top ten carry 3% to 3.5%. Sequences were obtained from peripheral blood. This clonotype was obtained from a woman between 50 and 59 years old with acute or convalescent COVID-19. The J gene is TRBJ2-1, the V gene TRBV4-1; 8 bases agree with TRBD2. The CDR3, as DNA: TGCGCCAGCAGCCAAGATCCCTTTCCGGGAGGGCCCGGAAATGAGCAGTTCTTC. Protein: CASSQDPFPGGPGNEQFF.